Sequencing of this T cell receptor beta chain was carried out in a study of cytomegalovirus exposure and HLA in healthy donors. Broader study findings: Rare sequences made up most TCRs, while some public TCRs were found in many donors. Clonal expansion was found to be greater in HLA-associated TCR beta chains than in equally common others in a later analysis. Prior analysis indicated that the majority of TCR beta V segments exhibited productivity approximately 87% or approximately 30% of the time.

With respect to this clone: Its matching antigen is unknown.

The V gene's germline CDR1 is SGHDN and CDR2 FVKESK. Losses at the gene ends were 4 bases for V and 2 bases for J; bases not matched to a gene: 2. CDR3 length equals 14 residues. All the people who gave samples were healthy bone marrow donors. The PCR was carried out with 60 Vbeta primers and 13 Jbeta primers. Sequenced by immunoSEQ multiplex PCR; TCRdb stores in-frame clones only, minus some. Altogether approximately 200,000 clones are present, over 75% being singletons, with the ten largest covering 1.3%. The sequenced material came from PBMCs. The chain carries TRBV14 and TRBJ2-1; 7 bases are a match to TRBD2. This clonotype was sampled from a human donor in good health. Here the CDR3 reads CASSPGLAYNEQFF. The CDR3 DNA sequence: TGTGCCAGCAGCCCCGGACTAGCCTACAATGAGCAGTTCTTC.